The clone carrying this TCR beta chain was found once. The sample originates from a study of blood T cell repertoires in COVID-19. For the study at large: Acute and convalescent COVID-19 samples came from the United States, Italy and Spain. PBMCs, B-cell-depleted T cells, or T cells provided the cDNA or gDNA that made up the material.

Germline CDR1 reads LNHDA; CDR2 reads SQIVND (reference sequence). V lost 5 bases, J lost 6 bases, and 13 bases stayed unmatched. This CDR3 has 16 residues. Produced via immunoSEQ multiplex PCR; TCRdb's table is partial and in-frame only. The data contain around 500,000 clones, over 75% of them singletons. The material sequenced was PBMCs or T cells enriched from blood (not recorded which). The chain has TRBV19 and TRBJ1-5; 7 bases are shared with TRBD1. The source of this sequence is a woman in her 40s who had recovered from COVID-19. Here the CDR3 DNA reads TGTGCCAGTAGTTCAACGGACAGGTCTCCAAGTCAGCCCCAGCATTTT. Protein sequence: CASSSTDRSPSQPQHF.